The 6 T cell receptor gamma chains given below trace back to one sample, sequenced in a study of gamma delta lymphoproliferative disorders and STAT genes. TCRdb re-processed the multiplex PCR reads using CATT. The sample consists of 1,500 to 2,000 gamma-chain clones, roughly a fifth of them appearing once. Genomic DNA from isolated PBMCs served as the sequencing template. Sample: blood. The receptors here all came from a human donor in good health.

This clone is large by share. This rearrangement joins TRGV10 to TRGJP1. TCRdb is silent on the J gene; assignment here came from matching the DNA to germline. TRGV10 falls under the ORF class, with uncertain function. With 8 bases clipped from V and 7 bases from J, the junction kept 5 bases outside the gene matches. This CDR3 has 12 amino acids. The CDR3 coding sequence is TGTGCTGCGTGGGATTTTGGTTGGTTCAAGATATTT. Residues: CAAWDFGWFKIF.

Judged by abundance, this clone is large. The chain couples TRGV4 to TRGJ1 or TRGJ2. The J gene, absent from TCRdb, was called here by matching the DNA to germline. This CDR3 region has 14 residues. The V segment lost 10 bases and the J segment 0 bases; nucleotides outside the gene matches: 12. CDR1 EGSTGY and CDR2 YDSYTSSV come from the germline V gene. Here the CDR3 DNA reads TGTGCCACAGGGGGGCCCTCGAATTATTATAAGAAACTCTTT. Protein product: CATGGPSNYYKKLF.

This clone was counted only a few times. For this DNA, TCRdb reports the protein of a much larger clone, which diverges at residue 9, most likely from a read error; the protein presented here is translated directly from the DNA. V usage is TRGV10 and J usage is TRGJP1. Here the J gene was assigned by germline matching of the DNA, as TCRdb has none. TRGV10 carries the ORF label, with uncertain function. The CDR3 is made up of 15 amino acids. The CDR3 DNA reads TGTGCTGCGTGGGATTATACGACCATTGGTTGGTTCAAGATATTT. Translation gives CAAWDYTTIGWFKIF.

By sample fraction, this clone is medium-sized. The chain uses TRGV9 and TRGJ1 or TRGJ2. The J gene is absent in TCRdb and was assigned here via DNA matching to germline. This CDR3 has 11 amino acids. Per germline, CDR1 GITISATS and CDR2 ISYDGTV (reference sequence). Losses at the gene ends were 2 bases for V and 7 bases for J; bases not matched to a gene: 2. The CDR3 DNA follows: TGTGCCTTGTGGGAGGACTATAAGAAACTCTTT. Amino acid sequence: CALWEDYKKLF.

Comment on this clone: The mismatch at residue 9 between this DNA's translation and the TCRdb protein of a much larger clone likely reflects a read error; the protein shown is translated from the DNA. The V gene is TRGV10, the J gene TRGJP1. The J gene, not given by TCRdb, was assigned here from a germline match of the nucleotide sequence. TRGV10 is labeled an ORF, and its function is uncertain. The CDR3 length is 15 residues. With 8 bases clipped from V and 7 bases from J, the junction kept 14 bases outside the gene matches. The CDR3 nucleotides are TGTGCTGCGTGGGATCGGCGATGCATTGGTTGGTTCAAGATATTT. Translating gives CAAWDRRCIGWFKIF.

This clone was seen only a few times. The junction does not match germline at one end; this may be a read error. CDR3 loop: CAGQLTGYYKKLF. CDR3 nucleotide sequence: TGCGCGGGACAACTCACGGGGTATTATAAGAAACTCTTT. The V call is TRGV10, the J call TRGJ1 or TRGJ2. The J gene is absent in TCRdb and was assigned here via DNA matching to germline. TRGV10 is an open reading frame, and its role is uncertain. CDR3 length: 13 residues.